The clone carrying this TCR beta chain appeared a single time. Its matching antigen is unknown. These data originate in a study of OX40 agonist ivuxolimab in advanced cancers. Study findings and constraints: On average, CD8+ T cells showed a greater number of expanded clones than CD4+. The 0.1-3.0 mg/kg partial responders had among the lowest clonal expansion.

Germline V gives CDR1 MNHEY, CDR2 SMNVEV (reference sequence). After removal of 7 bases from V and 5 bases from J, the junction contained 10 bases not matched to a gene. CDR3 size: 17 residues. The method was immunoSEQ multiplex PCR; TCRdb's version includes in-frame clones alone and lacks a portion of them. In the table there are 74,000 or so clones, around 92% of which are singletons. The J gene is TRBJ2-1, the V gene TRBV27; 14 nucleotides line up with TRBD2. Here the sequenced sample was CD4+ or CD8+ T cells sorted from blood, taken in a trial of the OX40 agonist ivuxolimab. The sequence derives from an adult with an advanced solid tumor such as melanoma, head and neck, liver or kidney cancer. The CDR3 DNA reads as TGTGCCAGCAAAGGACTAGCGGGAGGTAGGGCAAACAATGAGCAGTTCTTC. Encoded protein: CASKGLAGGRANNEQFF.